This TCR beta chain was sequenced for a study of cytomegalovirus exposure and HLA in healthy donors. Concerning this clone: No antigen is known for it.

The junction had 2 bases not matched to a gene; V was cut back by 1 base and J by 4 bases. This CDR3 is built from 14 residues. Germline CDR1 SEHNR, CDR2 FQNEAQ (reference sequence). PCR used 60 Vbeta primers and 13 Jbeta primers. Under the authors' procedure: Some 11 million shared chains were among the approximately 80 million unique TCR beta chains that a later analysis counted. The table came from immunoSEQ multiplex PCR; TCRdb's copy has only in-frame clones and leaves some out. V and J calls and clone size are copied from that table; D and trimming were computed from the DNA. The sample holds 110,000 or so clones, roughly 13% seen once. Donors in the study were healthy people who gave bone marrow. Study findings and constraints: Most TCR sequences proved rare, with some public TCRs found in many donors.

V usage is TRBV7-9 and J usage is TRBJ1-1, with 8 bases aligning to TRBD1. Sequencing input: PBMCs. The TCR originated in a middle-aged man in good health and CMV-seropositive. The CDR3 loop is CASSLDRGSTEAFF. Here the CDR3 DNA reads TGTGCCAGCAGCTTAGACAGGGGGAGCACTGAAGCTTTCTTT.